The rows below give T cell receptor beta chains drawn from one sample of a study of cytomegalovirus exposure and HLA in healthy donors. Clones were sequenced by immunoSEQ multiplex PCR, and TCRdb holds only the in-frame ones, with some missing. Of about 110,000 clones listed, 65% to 75% are singletons. Sample: PBMCs. These receptors came from a man younger than 40 in good health and CMV-seropositive. Both conserved end residues are part of each CDR3. A D gene is named only where the DNA matches it firmly. For some rows the clone size is stated as once, few or many, or as a class when expanded; others skip it.

V	J	size	D	DNA	CDR3
TRBV10-3	TRBJ2-7	-	TRBD1	TGTGCCATCAGTGATGGGGGACAGGGATACTACGAGCAGTACTTC	CAISDGGQGYYEQYF
TRBV9	TRBJ1-6	-	-	TGTGCCAGCAGCGTAGAGCCAGGGTATAATTCACCCCTCCACTTT	CASSVEPGYNSPLHF
TRBV7-9	TRBJ2-7	-	TRBD1	TGTGCCAGCAGCTTAGGACAGGGAAGGGACTACGAGCAGTACTTC	CASSLGQGRDYEQYF
TRBV18	TRBJ1-1	-	-	TGTGCCAGCTCACCGATACAGGGAGAGGTCGGGACTGAAGCTTTCTTT	CASSPIQGEVGTEAFF
TRBV5-4	TRBJ1-3	-	-	TGTGCCAGCAGCTTCGGGGTCGGAAACACCATATATTTT	CASSFGVGNTIYF
TRBV19	TRBJ2-3	-	-	TGTGCCAGTAGTCCCAGAGGGAACACAGATACGCAGTATTTT	CASSPRGNTDTQYF
TRBV28	TRBJ1-6	-	-	TGTGCCAGCAGTGACACCGTGCAGTCACCCCTCCACTTT	CASSDTVQSPLHF
TRBV28	TRBJ2-7	-	-	TGTGCCAGCTATGGGGCAGGGGGGGAGCAGTACTTC	CASYGAGGEQYF
TRBV5-6	TRBJ2-3	-	TRBD2	TGTGCCAGCAGCTTGCCCCCCGGGCTAGCGGGGATGTATACGCAGTATTTT	CASSLPPGLAGMYTQYF
TRBV5-1	TRBJ1-2	-	TRBD1	TGCGCCAGCAGCCTGGGGACAGGGAACTATGGCTACACCTTC	CASSLGTGNYGYTF
TRBV18	TRBJ2-6	-	-	TGTGCCAGCTCATCAATGGGCCTGCATGACAACGTCCTGACTTTC	CASSSMGLHDNVLTF
TRBV5-1	TRBJ1-1	few	TRBD1	TGCGCCAGCAGCGAAGGGACAGGAGGGGGTTACACTGAAGCTTTCTTT	CASSEGTGGGYTEAFF
TRBV7-2	TRBJ2-2	-	TRBD1	TGTGCCAGCAGCTTCCCTACAGGGGCCGGCGGGGAGCTGTTTTTT	CASSFPTGAGGELFF
TRBV2	TRBJ2-4	-	TRBD1	TGTGCCAGCACCAAGACAGGGGTGACCAAAAACATTCAGTACTTC	CASTKTGVTKNIQYF
TRBV7-6	TRBJ2-1	-	-	TGTGCCAGCAGCTTAGTAGAAACAGGGTGGTCTAATGAGCAGTTCTTC	CASSLVETGWSNEQFF
TRBV5-1	TRBJ2-3	-	TRBD2	TGCGCCAGCAGTATAGCGGGGGGGGAGTATACGCAGTATTTT	CASSIAGGEYTQYF
TRBV4-3	TRBJ1-2	few	-	TGCGCCAGCAGCCAAGACCCCCCTCGGGGCTACACCTTC	CASSQDPPRGYTF
TRBV30	TRBJ2-6	-	TRBD2	TGTGCCTGGACCGTCGGGGGGGCTTTCGTCCTGACTTTC	CAWTVGGAFVLTF
TRBV28	TRBJ2-1	-	-	TGTGCCAGCACTGGGCAGGGGTCACACAATGAGCAGTTCTTC	CASTGQGSHNEQFF
TRBV19	TRBJ2-1	-	-	TGTGCCAGTAGTACTCACAATGAGCAGTTCTTC	CASSTHNEQFF
TRBV7-6	TRBJ1-2	-	-	TGTGCCAGCAGCCAAGACCCTGGGGGGAACGGCTACACCTTC	CASSQDPGGNGYTF
TRBV6-5	TRBJ2-7	-	-	TGTGCCAGCAGTTACTTCGACAGACCCTACGAGCAGTACTTC	CASSYFDRPYEQYF
TRBV7-9	TRBJ2-5	-	-	TGTGCCAGCAGCTTAGGCCGGGACATCGAGACCCAGTACTTC	CASSLGRDIETQYF
TRBV4-2	TRBJ1-2	few	-	TGTGCCAGCAGCCAGCCAGGGTATGGCTATGGCTACCCCTTC	CASSQPGYGYGYPF
TRBV5-1	TRBJ1-2	-	-	TGCGCCACCATGGGGAGCTCCTTC	CATMGSSF
TRBV28	TRBJ2-7	-	TRBD1	TGTGCCAGCAGTCGGACAGGAGCCTACGAGCAGTACTTC	CASSRTGAYEQYF
TRBV19	TRBJ2-3	-	TRBD2	TGTGCCAGTAGTATGGGGACTAGCGGGGGCTCTCCTAGCACAGATACGCAGTATTTT	CASSMGTSGGSPSTDTQYF
TRBV4-3	TRBJ1-1	-	TRBD1	TGCGCCAGCAGTCAAATCAGGGGGGCTGAAGCTTTCTTT	CASSQIRGAEAFF
TRBV6-5	TRBJ1-2	-	-	TGTGCCAGCAGTTACTCCGACAGTCGGGGCTACACCTTC	CASSYSDSRGYTF
TRBV5-1	TRBJ1-1	-	-	TGCGCCAGCAGCTTTTCACAGGGCCGGAACACTGAAGCTTTCTTT	CASSFSQGRNTEAFF
TRBV30	TRBJ1-3	-	-	TGTGCCTGGAGTGTTGCGGGGGGAAACACCATATATTTT	CAWSVAGGNTIYF
TRBV5-6	TRBJ2-1	few	TRBD1	TGTGCCAGCAGCTTCGGGACAGGGGACAATGAGCAGTTCTTC	CASSFGTGDNEQFF
TRBV5-1	TRBJ2-5	few	-	TGCGCCAGCAGCTTGGCGCAAGAGACCCAGTACTTC	CASSLAQETQYF
TRBV7-9	TRBJ2-7	-	TRBD1	TGTGCCAGCAGCCCCGGGACAGGGGGTTACGAGCAGTACTTC	CASSPGTGGYEQYF
TRBV2	TRBJ2-2	-	-	TGTGCCAGCATGGCAGGGGACACCGGGGAGCTGTTTTTT	CASMAGDTGELFF
TRBV4-1	TRBJ1-6	-	TRBD1	TGCGCCAGCAGCCGCTTGACAGGGAAGTCTTCACCCCTCCACTTT	CASSRLTGKSSPLHF
TRBV7-2	TRBJ1-3	-	-	TGTGCCAGCAGCTTAGCGGCAGGGGCTGGAAACACCATATATTTT	CASSLAAGAGNTIYF